This entry lists 32 T cell receptor beta chains sequenced from one sample in a study of cytomegalovirus exposure and HLA in healthy donors (dated by TCRdb to about 2017). The library was built by means of the immunoSEQ multiplex PCR assay. TCRdb took this table from immuneACCESS and kept in-frame rearrangements with V and J called. Such tables lack part of the clones; where checked against another copy, unresolved V genes explain under half of the gap, and the rest is unexplained. Present in this sample are fewer than 85,000 clones, 94% of which were seen just once. The ten largest clones represent approximately 0.59% of the sample. The material sequenced was PBMCs. These TCRs come from a woman in her late teens or twenties in good health and CMV-seronegative.

V usage is TRBV28 and J usage is TRBJ1-2; TRBD1 matches at 7 bases. Germline V gives CDR1 MDHEN, CDR2 SYDVKM. The junction had 8 bases not matched to a gene; V was cut back by 6 bases and J by 1 base. This CDR3 comprises 15 residues. The CDR3 sequence: CASRSFGTVNYGYTF. CDR3 DNA sequence: TGTGCCAGCAGATCCTTTGGGACAGTTAACTATGGCTACACCTTC.

This chain joins TRBV5-1 and TRBJ2-3; TRBD1 is a possible D gene (6 bases). The germline V and J ends were trimmed by 3 bases and 3 bases, with 26 bases remaining between them. Looked up from germline, CDR1 is SGHRS and CDR2 is YFSETQ. The CDR3 length is 19 residues. CDR3 sequence reads: CASSSTHPTGPQETDTQYF. CDR3 bases: TGCGCCAGCAGCTCCACCCACCCAACAGGGCCCCAAGAGACAGATACGCAGTATTTT.

This chain links TRBV9 with TRBJ2-2, with TRBD2 matching 7 bases. The CDR3 sequence is 18 residues long. The germline CDR1 and CDR2 sequences are SGDLS and YYNGEE. Germline trimming cut 0 bases from V and 1 base from J; bases unmatched to any gene: 9. The CDR3 region is CASSVVPLAGVNTGELFF. CDR3 coding DNA: TGTGCCAGCAGCGTAGTACCCCTCGCGGGGGTGAACACCGGGGAGCTGTTTTTT.

The gene calls are TRBV30 and TRBJ2-7; perhaps TRBD1 as D (6 bases). V lost 2 bases to trimming and J lost 4 bases, with 9 bases between them. This CDR3 contains 12 residues. Germline V gene sequence: CDR1 GTSNPN, CDR2 SVGIG (reference sequence). The CDR3: CAWSLQGYEQYF. The CDR3 DNA is TGTGCCTGGAGTTTACAGGGATACGAGCAGTACTTC.

The chain recombines TRBV27 with TRBJ1-1; D possibly corresponds to TRBD1 (5 bases). This CDR3 comprises 13 residues. CDR1 and CDR2 (germline): MNHEY, SMNVEV (reference sequence). V was clipped by 5 bases and J by 0 bases, with 7 bases between them. The CDR3 DNA reads as TGTGCCAGCAGTAACAGGATGAACACTGAAGCTTTCTTT. It specifies CASSNRMNTEAFF.

This clone was observed a few times. The rearrangement joins TRBV7-6 to TRBJ2-7; 11 bases map to TRBD2. There are 18 residues in the CDR3. V lost 1 base and J lost 6; bases outside the gene matches: 14. Germline loops: CDR1 SGHVS, CDR2 FNYEAQ. CDR3 region: CASSLVYPFGTSGTEQYF. For the CDR3, the DNA is TGTGCCAGCAGCTTAGTGTATCCATTTGGGACTAGCGGCACCGAGCAGTACTTC.

The rearrangement uses TRBV9 and TRBJ2-7, with 11 bases lining up with TRBD1. The CDR3 extends over 14 amino acids. Germline V CDR1 and CDR2: SGDLS, YYNGEE. With 1 base clipped from V and 6 bases from J, the junction kept 3 bases outside the gene matches. In DNA, the CDR3 is TGTGCCAGCAGCGTAAGGGACAGGGGGGCCGAGCAGTACTTC. Translating it yields CASSVRDRGAEQYF.

This chain uses TRBV11-3 with TRBJ1-1, with D maybe TRBD1 (5 bases). The CDR3 consists of 15 residues. Germline V lookup: CDR1 SGHNT, CDR2 YENEEA. The V end was cut by 3 bases, the J end by 5 bases, with 16 bases between. Written as DNA, the CDR3 is TGTGCCAGCAGCTTGAACGGGGCTGGGGGGACTGAAGCTTTCTTT. Translated, it gives CASSLNGAGGTEAFF.

This clone was counted ten times or more. The rearrangement links TRBV4-3 to TRBJ2-7; 11 nucleotides align to TRBD1. Germline V gives CDR1 LGHNA, CDR2 YSLEER. Trimming removed 2 bases from V and 3 bases from J; junction bases left unmatched: 9. This CDR3 comprises 17 residues. CDR3 protein: CASSQKPTGTGGYEQYF. CDR3 bases: TGCGCCAGCAGCCAAAAACCCACCGGGACAGGGGGCTACGAGCAGTACTTC.

V is TRBV7-2 and J is TRBJ2-5; the D gene is possibly TRBD2 (6 bases). Germline CDR1 is SGHTA and CDR2 is FQGNSA. There are 14 residues in the CDR3. The V gene lost 3 bases and the J gene lost 2 bases, with 10 bases spanning the gap. The chain's CDR3 is CASSLGGIQETQYF. Written as DNA, the CDR3 is TGTGCCAGCAGCTTGGGGGGAATACAAGAGACCCAGTACTTC.

V usage is TRBV9 and J usage is TRBJ2-2; 11 bases are shared with TRBD2. Germline assignment: CDR1 SGDLS and CDR2 YYNGEE. V lost 1 base and J lost 5; bases outside the gene matches: 1. The CDR3 is 15 residues long. CDR3 loop: CASSVLAGGTGELFF. CDR3 DNA: TGTGCCAGCAGCGTACTAGCGGGGGGAACCGGGGAGCTGTTTTTT.

This chain connects TRBV15 to TRBJ1-5; D possibly corresponds to TRBD1 (5 bases). CDR3 length: 17 amino acids. Germline CDR1 and CDR2: LNHNV and YYDKDF (reference sequence). V gave up 0 bases and J gave up 6 bases, with 18 bases separating them. The CDR3 region is CATSREILGAWGQPQHF. The CDR3 DNA reads TGTGCCACCAGCAGAGAAATATTAGGGGCCTGGGGTCAGCCCCAGCATTTT.

This rearrangement joins TRBV6-4 to TRBJ2-6, with D unclear. Germline CDR1 reads MRHNA; CDR2 reads SNTAGT. This CDR3 has 15 amino acids. The V and J ends lost 0 bases and 0 bases respectively, with 3 bases between them. CDR3 sequence reads: CASSDSHSGANVLTF. For the CDR3, the DNA is TGTGCCAGCAGTGACTCACACTCTGGGGCCAACGTCCTGACTTTC.

The chain has TRBV11-2 and TRBJ2-3; D ambiguous. CDR3 size: 11 residues. Trimming shortened V by 5 bases and J by 6 bases, and 6 bases separated the two germline ends. Per the germline V gene, CDR1 is SGHAT and CDR2 is FQNNGV. DNA for the CDR3: TGTGCCAGCAGCCACGAGGATACGCAGTATTTT. It translates to CASSHEDTQYF.

The chain links TRBV5-4 to TRBJ2-5; TRBD1 is a possible D gene (6 bases). Germline lookup yields CDR1 SGHNT and CDR2 YYREEE (reference sequence). The length of the CDR3 is 13 residues. V lost 4 bases and J lost 3, with 10 bases in between. CDR3 DNA sequence: TGTGCCAGCAGCCGGGACAATAAAGAGACCCAGTACTTC. Residues: CASSRDNKETQYF.

V gene TRBV19 combines with J gene TRBJ1-1; 8 bases map to TRBD1. Germline CDR1 and CDR2: LNHDA and SQIVND (reference sequence). The V gene end was trimmed by 5 bases and the J gene end by 2 bases; junction bases not matched to a gene: 10. This CDR3 contains 16 residues. CDR3 DNA sequence: TGTGCCAGTAGTCGGTTCGGGACAGGCGATAACACTGAAGCTTTCTTT. It encodes CASSRFGTGDNTEAFF.

The chain uses TRBV7-3 and TRBJ2-7, with D maybe TRBD2 (6 bases). The germline V and J ends were trimmed by 3 bases and 4 bases, with 10 bases remaining between them. This CDR3 has 13 residues. CDR1 is SGHTA and CDR2 is FQGTGA in the germline V gene. CDR3 sequence reads: CASSFQAGYEQYF. CDR3 DNA: TGTGCCAGCAGCTTCCAGGCGGGGTACGAGCAGTACTTC.

This chain uses TRBV19 with TRBJ1-6; possible D gene TRBD1, 5 bases. Germline CDR1 and CDR2: LNHDA and SQIVND (reference sequence). With 5 bases removed from V and 7 bases from J, the gap between germline ends came to 12 bases. The CDR3 sequence is 14 residues long. The CDR3 sequence: CASSAWGENSPLHF. The CDR3 region has the DNA TGTGCCAGTAGTGCTTGGGGGGAGAATTCACCCCTCCACTTT.

There are a few counts of this clone. CDR3 in DNA: TGTGCCAGCAGTTACCTAGACCATTCCTACGAGCAGTACTTC. Residues: CASSYLDHSYEQYF. This sequence joins TRBV6-5 and TRBJ2-7; D unresolved. Per germline, CDR1 MNHEY and CDR2 SVGAGI. The CDR3 sequence is 14 residues long. Trimming removed 2 bases at V and 1 base at J, with 9 bases between.

The J gene is TRBJ1-4, the V gene TRBV28, with D tentatively TRBD1 (6 bases). Germline V CDR1 and CDR2: MDHEN, SYDVKM. The length of the CDR3 is 13 residues. The V and J ends lost 7 bases and 3 bases respectively, with 9 bases between them. The CDR3 sequence: CASTTGANEKLFF. For the CDR3, the DNA is TGTGCCAGCACGACAGGCGCTAATGAAAAACTGTTTTTT.

The chain combines TRBV25-1 with TRBJ2-1; tentatively, D is TRBD2 (7 bases). Germline V gene lookup returns CDR1 MGHDK and CDR2 SYGVNS. Trimming shortened V by 2 bases and J by 6 bases, and 17 bases separated the two germline ends. CDR3 length: 16 amino acids. For the CDR3, the DNA is TGTGCCAGCAGTGAACGAGGTCACCGGGGGGCCAATGAGCAGTTCTTC. Protein product: CASSERGHRGANEQFF.

The chain is built from TRBV7-8 and TRBJ2-6; D is possibly TRBD2 (5 bases). V was clipped by 3 bases and J by 1 base, with 7 bases between them. Germline V gene sequence: CDR1 SGHVS, CDR2 FQNEAQ. CDR3 length: 15 amino acids. The CDR3 protein is CASSFGLSGANVLTF. CDR3 bases: TGTGCCAGCAGCTTCGGACTTTCTGGGGCCAACGTCCTGACTTTC.

This chain uses TRBV5-1 with TRBJ1-4; weak D call: TRBD1 (6 bases). This CDR3 region has 16 residues. Germline V gene sequence: CDR1 SGHRS, CDR2 YFSETQ. V gave up 4 bases and J gave up 2 bases, with 15 bases separating them. The CDR3 bases are TGCGCCAGCAGCATTACAGGGAGTTCGACTAATGAAAAACTGTTTTTT. It yields the protein CASSITGSSTNEKLFF.

In its sample, this clone was seen once. V is TRBV6-6 and J is TRBJ1-1, with 8 bases identical to TRBD1. The germline gives CDR1 MNHNY, CDR2 SVGAGI (reference sequence). This CDR3 has 13 amino acids. After removal of 4 bases from V and 9 bases from J, the junction contained 7 bases not matched to a gene. The CDR3 reads CASSSQGAGQAFF. The DNA of the CDR3 is TGTGCCAGCAGTTCCCAGGGGGCCGGACAAGCTTTCTTT.

V usage is TRBV28 and J usage is TRBJ2-7; D remains ambiguous. CDR3 length: 10 amino acids. V lost 8 bases to trimming and J lost 9 bases, with 11 bases between them. Per germline, CDR1 MDHEN and CDR2 SYDVKM. CDR3 sequence (DNA): TGTGCCAGCTCCCGGGTTCTGCAGTACTTC. Protein sequence: CASSRVLQYF.

Of note for this clone: The identical CDR3 is also encoded by other nucleotide sequences in the sample. This sequence joins TRBV5-4 and TRBJ2-6; no firm D call. This CDR3 has 14 residues. Germline values: CDR1 SGHNT, CDR2 YYREEE (reference sequence). Deletions cut 2 bases from V and 0 bases from J, with 3 bases between. The CDR3 nucleotides read TGTGCCAGCAGCTTTAGCTCTGGGGCCAACGTCCTGACTTTC. Amino acid sequence: CASSFSSGANVLTF.

The chain links TRBV28 to TRBJ1-3; D is unclear. The CDR3 runs to 13 residues. CDR1 and CDR2 from the germline V gene are MDHEN and SYDVKM. Trimming cost V 5 bases and J 0 bases, with 5 bases left between them. In nucleotides, the CDR3 is TGTGCCAGCAGTATCAACTCTGGAAACACCATATATTTT. Its translation is CASSINSGNTIYF.

The chain carries TRBV5-6 and TRBJ1-6, with TRBD1 matching 8 bases. V shed 4 bases, J shed 10 bases, and the junction held 4 bases outside the gene matches. Looked up from germline, CDR1 is SGHDT and CDR2 is YYEEEE. The CDR3 is made up of 13 amino acids. The CDR3 region has the DNA TGTGCCAGCAGCCGACAGGGGAAGTCACCCCTCCACTTT. Translation: CASSRQGKSPLHF.

This rearrangement joins TRBV29-1 to TRBJ2-4, with a tentative D call TRBD1 (6 bases). Trimming removed 6 bases from V and 4 bases from J, with 13 bases in between. This CDR3 region has 13 residues. The germline gives CDR1 SQVTM, CDR2 ANQGSEA. CDR3 DNA sequence: TGCAGCGTAAGGGGGACGCCTAAAAACATTCAGTACTTC. Translation gives CSVRGTPKNIQYF.

The rearrangement joins TRBV28 to TRBJ1-2, with 9 nucleotides matching TRBD1. Germline V gene lookup returns CDR1 MDHEN and CDR2 SYDVKM. The CDR3 runs to 16 residues. The ends lost 4 bases at V and 3 bases at J; junction bases unmatched: 9. CDR3 nucleotide sequence: TGTGCCAGCAGTTCGACCCCGGGACAGGGCGACTATGGCTACACCTTC. It encodes CASSSTPGQGDYGYTF.

The chain has TRBV4-1 and TRBJ2-1; possible D gene TRBD1, 5 bases. This CDR3 region has 17 residues. Germline lookup yields CDR1 MGHRA and CDR2 YSYEKL. V lost 0 bases and J lost 0, with 12 bases in between. The chain's CDR3 is CASSQDRGSRSYNEQFF. Here the CDR3 DNA reads TGCGCCAGCAGCCAAGATAGGGGTTCTCGCTCCTACAATGAGCAGTTCTTC.

The chain joins TRBV6-5 to TRBJ1-2, with TRBD1 matching over 11 bases. The germline V gene has CDR1 MNHEY and CDR2 SVGAGI. This CDR3 is built from 14 residues. J was trimmed by 7 bases and V by 6 bases; bases with no gene match: 7. Here the CDR3 reads CASSPDRGLRGYTF. As DNA, the CDR3 is TGTGCCAGCAGCCCGGACAGGGGGCTCCGTGGCTACACCTTC.